The clone carrying this T cell receptor (beta chain) was counted a few times. Its target is unknown. Through a sample-barcoded 5' primer and a J-beta primer mix, a second PCR was run for about 7 to 12 cycles. Sequencing yielded, for each sample, at least 2.5 million paired-end reads carrying CDR3. TCRdb analysed the 5' RACE reads with MiXCR anew, one entry per CDR3 protein. The sample contains 920,000 or so distinct CDR3 sequences, under 45% of which appear only once. CDR1 is SGHAT, CDR2 FQNNGV, per germline. V lost 5 bases and J 0 bases, leaving 7 bases between the germline ends. This CDR3 comprises 14 residues. These data belong to a study of blood T cells in healthy people across ages. Study results and caveats: The study found more naive CD4+ cells and higher diversity in long-lived than aged donors.

The sample was blood. The gene calls are TRBV11-2 and TRBJ1-4; no clear D gene. This TCR was sampled from a woman in her sixties or seventies in good health. Here the CDR3 reads CASSQKTTNEKLFF. The CDR3 coding sequence is TGTGCCAGCAGCCAGAAAACAACTAATGAAAAACTGTTTTTT.